The 28 T cell receptor beta chains below all came from one sample that was sequenced in a study of T-cell memory formation after mild COVID-19. From the 5' RACE reads, TCRdb called clonotypes with MiXCR, one entry per CDR3 protein. The sample lists 250,000 to 300,000 distinct CDR3 sequences; roughly 15% were seen once. Material: PBMCs or a T cell subset sorted from them (not recorded which). The receptors come from a man aged 18 to 30 who had mild COVID-19 (a few samples of this study predate the infection). Cell type and time point are not known.

This chain connects TRBV7-9 to TRBJ1-2; D unclear. The CDR3 sequence is 14 residues long. Between the trimmed V and J ends, which lost 3 bases and 4 bases, there was a span of 12 bases. Germline CDR1 is SEHNR and CDR2 is FQNEAQ (reference sequence). This chain's CDR3 is CASSLGLTVYGYTF. In DNA form, the CDR3 reads TGTGCCAGCAGCTTGGGCCTGACGGTCTATGGCTACACCTTC.

The chain recombines TRBV5-1 with TRBJ2-3; 9 nucleotides line up with TRBD2. The CDR3 loop spans 15 amino acids. V was clipped by 1 base and J by 5 bases; unmatched bases: 5. Germline-derived CDR1 and CDR2 are SGHRS and YFSETQ. The DNA for the CDR3 is TGCGCCAGCAGCTTGCTGTCAGCGGGGGGAGATACGCAGTATTTT. Amino acid sequence: CASSLLSAGGDTQYF.

DNA for the CDR3: TGTGCCAGCCGCAGGGAAAGGGGCACTGAAGCTTTCTTT. Amino acids: CASRRERGTEAFF. This sequence joins TRBV28 and TRBJ1-1; a possible D gene is TRBD1 (5 bases). CDR1 and CDR2 (germline): MDHEN, SYDVKM. The CDR3 extends over 13 amino acids. Trimming took 8 bases from V and 4 from J, leaving 14 bases between them.

V gene TRBV4-3 combines with J gene TRBJ2-1; 7 bases map to TRBD2. The CDR3 runs 13 residues. Germline lookup yields CDR1 LGHNA and CDR2 YSLEER. After removal of 3 bases from V and 7 bases from J, the junction contained 3 bases not matched to a gene. The CDR3: CASSHWGGNEQFF. CDR3 in DNA: TGCGCCAGCAGCCACTGGGGGGGGAATGAGCAGTTCTTC.

Only a few counts were recorded for this clonotype. The chain carries TRBV5-1 and TRBJ2-2, with D possibly called TRBD1 or TRBD2 (5 bases each). The V end lost 8 bases, the J end lost 3 bases, and 14 bases lay between the germline ends. The CDR3 runs 14 residues. Germline V gene lookup returns CDR1 SGHRS and CDR2 YFSETQ. The CDR3, as DNA: TGCGCCAGTACCCGGGACCCTTACACCGGGGAGCTGTTTTTT. Translation gives CASTRDPYTGELFF.

This clonotype has only a few counts. The V call is TRBV4-1, the J call TRBJ2-4, with D perhaps assigned TRBD1 or TRBD2 (6 bases each). CDR1 and CDR2 from the germline V gene are MGHRA and YSYEKL. V gave up 2 bases and J gave up 9 bases, with 11 bases separating them. The CDR3 contains 13 residues. The CDR3 nucleotides are TGCGCCAGCAGCCAACCAAGGGGGGCCATTCAGTACTTC. Translation: CASSQPRGAIQYF.

This clonotype was counted only a few times. The V call is TRBV6-5, the J call TRBJ1-2; 12 nucleotides line up with TRBD1. Germline CDR1 MNHEY, CDR2 SVGAGI. This CDR3 contains 14 residues. The trim removed 6 bases at V and 4 bases at J, leaving 3 bases unmatched. The CDR3 region is CASRVGQGAYGYTF. The CDR3 region has the DNA TGTGCCAGCAGAGTGGGACAGGGGGCCTATGGCTACACCTTC.

The chain couples TRBV4-3 to TRBJ2-5; D is possibly TRBD2 (6 bases). Trimming shortened V by 4 bases and J by 2 bases, and 14 bases separated the two germline ends. The V gene's germline CDR1 is LGHNA and CDR2 YSLEER. This CDR3 is 15 amino acids long. The CDR3 loop reads CASSRARSGQETQYF. In DNA, the CDR3 is TGCGCCAGCAGCCGGGCGCGTAGCGGACAAGAGACCCAGTACTTC.

The chain has TRBV28 and TRBJ1-6; 9 positions agree with TRBD1. This CDR3 has 15 residues. V trimming: 2 bases; J trimming: 7 bases; junction bases outside the gene matches: 3. Germline assignment: CDR1 MDHEN and CDR2 SYDVKM. This CDR3 reads CASSLNRGRNSPLHF. The DNA for the CDR3 is TGTGCCAGCAGTTTAAACAGGGGGCGGAATTCACCCCTCCACTTT.

V and J are TRBV30 and TRBJ1-1; D call uncertain. Trimming removed 8 bases from V and 0 bases from J, with 7 bases in between. Germline V gene sequence: CDR1 GTSNPN, CDR2 SVGIG (reference sequence). The CDR3 loop spans 11 amino acids. The CDR3 DNA reads as TGTGCCGCCTTCATGAACACTGAAGCTTTCTTT. Translated, it gives CAAFMNTEAFF.

V is TRBV7-3 and J is TRBJ1-5; TRBD1 might be the D (6 bases). CDR1 is SGHTA and CDR2 is FQGTGA in the germline V gene. Trimming took 1 base from V and 3 from J, leaving 10 bases between them. This CDR3 has 15 amino acids. The CDR3 DNA is TGTGCCAGCAGCTTAAAAGGGGGGAACAATCAGCCCCAGCATTTT. Translating gives CASSLKGGNNQPQHF.

This clonotype appeared many times. The gene calls are TRBV5-1 and TRBJ2-3; D is unclear. Germline V gene sequence: CDR1 SGHRS, CDR2 YFSETQ. Trimming removed 0 bases from V and 5 bases from J, with 22 bases in between. This CDR3 region has 18 residues. The CDR3 loop reads CASSLDDGRPPSQDTQYF. As DNA, the CDR3 is TGCGCCAGCAGCTTGGACGATGGAAGGCCCCCTTCCCAAGATACGCAGTATTTT.

This sequence joins TRBV6-5 and TRBJ2-7; D could derive from TRBD1 or TRBD2 (5 bases each). Trimming stripped 6 bases from V and 0 bases from J, with 15 bases between. The CDR3 spans 15 residues. Germline CDR1 reads MNHEY; CDR2 reads SVGAGI. The CDR3 is CASRRAAGSSYEQYV. For the CDR3, the DNA is TGTGCCAGCAGACGTGCTGCAGGGAGCTCCTACGAGCAGTACGTC.

The V gene is TRBV7-2, the J gene TRBJ2-2, with D perhaps TRBD1 (5 bases). Germline V CDR1 and CDR2: SGHTA, FQGNSA. Trimming pared 5 bases from V and 11 bases from J, leaving 18 bases between. The CDR3 is 14 amino acids. The CDR3 region is CASSPYVRGGELFF. The DNA of the CDR3 is TGTGCCAGCAGCCCATACGTTAGGGGCGGAGAGCTGTTTTTT.

The chain has TRBV7-2 and TRBJ1-2, with D perhaps TRBD1 (5 bases). Germline V gives CDR1 SGHTA, CDR2 FQGNSA. CDR3 length: 14 residues. V gave up 3 bases and J gave up 9 bases, with 17 bases separating them. The CDR3 sequence: CASSLGRARESYTF. DNA of the CDR3: TGTGCCAGCAGCTTGGGACGGGCCCGGGAGAGCTACACCTTC.

V usage is TRBV20-1 and J usage is TRBJ2-7, with TRBD1 matching over 9 bases. Per the germline V gene, CDR1 is DFQATT and CDR2 is SNEGSKA (reference sequence). Trimming cost V 0 bases and J 2 bases; bases outside gene matches: 5. The CDR3 is 15 amino acids. The CDR3 sequence is CSARDSGQGAYEQYF. The CDR3 DNA reads as TGCAGTGCTAGAGATTCGGGACAGGGTGCCTACGAGCAGTACTTC.

This clonotype was counted between two and nine times. The rearrangement links TRBV6-5 to TRBJ2-5; no reliable D call. The CDR3 contains 14 residues. Germline-derived CDR1 and CDR2 are MNHEY and SVGAGI. V dropped 6 bases and J dropped 4 bases, with 15 bases sitting between them. The CDR3 is CASSRAPAGETQYF. CDR3 bases: TGTGCCAGCAGCCGAGCCCCGGCTGGAGAGACCCAGTACTTC.

In this sample, this clonotype turned up a few times. J is TRBJ2-6 and V is TRBV5-1; D ambiguous. Trimming pared 4 bases from V and 0 bases from J, leaving 14 bases between. CDR3 length: 17 amino acids. CDR1 SGHRS and CDR2 YFSETQ come from the germline V gene. CDR3 protein: CASSPPGSSSGANVLTF. In nucleotides, the CDR3 is TGCGCCAGCAGCCCCCCCGGCAGTAGCTCTGGGGCCAACGTCCTGACTTTC.

In its sample, this clonotype was seen a few times. The rearrangement joins TRBV7-8 to TRBJ1-4; a weak D match, TRBD1 (5 bases). The V end lost 8 bases, the J end lost 3 bases, and 16 bases lay between the germline ends. The CDR3 length is 15 residues. Germline CDR1 is SGHVS and CDR2 is FQNEAQ. This chain's CDR3 is CASGRDPGPNEKLFF. The CDR3 coding sequence is TGTGCCAGCGGCCGGGACCCAGGGCCTAATGAAAAACTGTTTTTT.

There are a few counts of this clonotype. This rearrangement joins TRBV9 to TRBJ1-2; D gene ambiguous. The germline V gene has CDR1 SGDLS and CDR2 YYNGEE. V lost 0 bases and J 7 bases, leaving 13 bases between the germline ends. The CDR3 spans 14 residues. CDR3 region: CASSVGPVYSGYTF. In DNA form, the CDR3 reads TGTGCCAGCAGCGTAGGGCCGGTCTACAGTGGCTACACCTTC.

A few counts support this clonotype. The chain carries TRBV4-1 and TRBJ2-2, with D perhaps matching TRBD2 (6 bases). The CDR3 length is 15 residues. Germline CDR1 and CDR2: MGHRA and YSYEKL. V lost 0 bases to trimming and J lost 6 bases, with 11 bases between them. The CDR3 loop is CASSQEGRRAGELFF. As DNA, the CDR3 is TGCGCCAGCAGCCAAGAGGGCAGGAGGGCCGGGGAGCTGTTTTTT.

This clonotype was seen ten or more times. The V gene is TRBV7-6, the J gene TRBJ2-5, with 7 bases identical to TRBD2. The CDR3 contains 14 residues. V lost 2 bases, J lost 5 bases, and 5 bases stayed unmatched. Germline values: CDR1 SGHVS, CDR2 FNYEAQ. This CDR3 is CASSLRPGRETQYF. The CDR3 DNA follows: TGTGCCAGCAGCTTACGCCCCGGGAGGGAGACCCAGTACTTC. Full variable domain (missing parts from reference TRBV7-6 and TRBJ2-5): GAGVSQSPRYKVTKRGQDVALRCDPISGHVSLYWYRQALGQGPEFLTYFNYEAQQDKSGLPNDRFSAERPEGSISTLTIQRTEQRDSAMYRCASSLRPGRETQYFGPGTRLLVL.

This clonotype was counted only a few times. This chain uses TRBV9 with TRBJ2-5, with 12 bases matching TRBD2. The J segment lost 5 bases and the V segment lost 4 bases, leaving 9 bases of the junction unmatched. Per germline, CDR1 SGDLS and CDR2 YYNGEE. The CDR3 loop spans 16 amino acids. CDR3 nucleotide sequence: TGTGCCAGCAGCACTGGACTAGCGGGGCTTAAGGAGACCCAGTACTTC. Translating it yields CASSTGLAGLKETQYF.

The chain has TRBV28 and TRBJ2-1; 7 nucleotides line up with TRBD2. The V and J ends lost 6 bases and 7 bases, in that order; junction bases with no gene match: 6. Per the germline V gene, CDR1 is MDHEN and CDR2 is SYDVKM. The CDR3 sequence is 13 residues long. CDR3 nucleotide sequence: TGTGCCAGCAGGCCAGCGGGGCGGAATGAGCAGTTCTTC. Its protein is CASRPAGRNEQFF.

The chain links TRBV5-1 to TRBJ2-5, with D possibly called TRBD1 or TRBD2 (5 bases each). CDR1 and CDR2 from the germline V gene are SGHRS and YFSETQ. The CDR3 sequence is 15 residues long. Between the trimmed V and J ends, which lost 3 bases and 7 bases, there was a span of 19 bases. CDR3 nucleotide sequence: TGCGCCAGCAGCTCTGCCGGGACCCAAGAGGGGACCCAGTACTTC. Amino acids: CASSSAGTQEGTQYF.

The chain joins TRBV11-2 to TRBJ2-1; weak D call: TRBD2 (5 bases). Trimming took off 5 bases at V and 0 bases at J, with 11 bases between the two ends. The CDR3 is 15 amino acids. Germline values: CDR1 SGHAT, CDR2 FQNNGV. CDR3 in amino acids: CASSSGPNSYNEQFF. As DNA, the CDR3 is TGTGCCAGCAGCAGCGGACCTAACTCCTACAATGAGCAGTTCTTC.

This clonotype was seen a few times. The V call is TRBV11-2, the J call TRBJ2-3; 8 bases map to TRBD1. The CDR3 consists of 15 residues. Germline CDR1 SGHAT, CDR2 FQNNGV. Unmatched junction bases numbered 9, after V lost 4 bases and J lost 6 bases. In DNA form, the CDR3 reads TGTGCCAGCAGCTACCAGGGGGCTCCGTGGGATACGCAGTATTTT. Translation: CASSYQGAPWDTQYF.

This clonotype was seen many times. The V gene is TRBV15, the J gene TRBJ2-1; TRBD1 is a possible D gene (6 bases). Germline V gene sequence: CDR1 LNHNV, CDR2 YYDKDF (reference sequence). This CDR3 has 14 residues. The ends were cut back, 4 bases at V and 3 bases at J, with 10 bases in the middle. CDR3 nucleotide sequence: TGTGCCACCAGCACGTGGACAGACTACAATGAGCAGTTCTTC. Its protein is CATSTWTDYNEQFF.